This TCR beta chain is from a study of vaccination effects on CD4 cells after COVID-19. Turning to the study itself: Participants completed two doses of the BNT162b2 or mRNA-1273 vaccine.

Sequencing in the ViraFEST assay came after antigen-specific CD4+ T cells had been expanded with viral peptide pools, which were used to stimulate PBMC. Isolating CD4+ T cells followed roughly ten days of culture. Prior SARS-CoV-2 infection was absent in the vaccine recipients, as shown by negative nucleocapsid antibodies. On both days 3 and 7, half of the culture medium was replaced with IL-2 medium. The table lists this clone with a few counts. Its antigen is currently unknown. Trimming took off 4 bases at V and 5 bases at J, with 6 bases between the two ends. Germline CDR1 and CDR2: SGHTS and YDEGEE. The CDR3 is 11 residues long. Assay used: immunoSEQ multiplex PCR; TCRdb lists only in-frame clones, some missing. Here the sample spans more than 40,000 clones, 77% being singletons.

The material sequenced was CD4+ T cells from PBMCs cultured with HCoV-NL63 spike peptides, taken before COVID-19 vaccination. This sequence originates from a human donor who received a COVID-19 vaccine. The rearrangement links TRBV5-8 to TRBJ1-2, with D unresolved. As DNA, the CDR3 is TGTGCCAGCAGCCCTGGGTATGGCTACACCTTC. Protein product: CASSPGYGYTF.